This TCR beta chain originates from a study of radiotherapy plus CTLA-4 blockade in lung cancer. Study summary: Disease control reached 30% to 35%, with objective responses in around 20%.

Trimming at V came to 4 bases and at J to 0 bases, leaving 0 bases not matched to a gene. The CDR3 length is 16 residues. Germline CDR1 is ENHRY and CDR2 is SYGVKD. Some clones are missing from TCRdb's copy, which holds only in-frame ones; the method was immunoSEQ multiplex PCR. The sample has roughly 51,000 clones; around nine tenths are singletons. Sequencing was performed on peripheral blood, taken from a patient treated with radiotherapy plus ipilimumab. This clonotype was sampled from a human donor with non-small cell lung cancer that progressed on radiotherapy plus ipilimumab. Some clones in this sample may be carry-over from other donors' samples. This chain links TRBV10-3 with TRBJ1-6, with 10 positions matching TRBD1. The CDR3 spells CAISGTGGSYNSPLHF. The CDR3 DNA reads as TGTGCCATCAGTGGGACAGGGGGCTCCTATAATTCACCCCTCCACTTT.